A selection of T cell receptor beta chains follows, all from one sample in a study of OX40 agonist ivuxolimab in advanced cancers. Assay used: immunoSEQ multiplex PCR; TCRdb lists only in-frame clones, some missing. The sample contains roughly 64,000 clones, 70% to 90% of which appear only once. This specimen was CD4+ or CD8+ T cells sorted from blood, taken in a trial of the OX40 agonist ivuxolimab. All receptors come from an adult with an advanced solid tumor such as melanoma, head and neck, liver or kidney cancer. CDR3s include the opening cysteine and the closing phenylalanine or tryptophan. The order of the fields is J gene, clone size, D gene, V gene, CDR3 DNA, CDR3 protein. A D gene is named only where the DNA matches it firmly. Expanded clones get a size class; other rows say once, few or many, or leave the size out.

>TRBJ1-3|.|TRBD1|TRBV19
TGTGCCAGTCGCATGAGACAGGGGACGAGCTCTGGAAACACCATATATTTT
CASRMRQGTSSGNTIYF
>TRBJ2-1|once|TRBD2|TRBV18
TGTGCCAGCTCACCAGTCTCCGGGACTAGCGGGAGGCTCGGCGAGTTCTTC
CASSPVSGTSGRLGEFF
>TRBJ2-1|.|.|TRBV5-4
TGTGCCAGCAGCTTGGCAGGGCAGGCATACAATGAGCAGTTCTTC
CASSLAGQAYNEQFF
>TRBJ2-7|.|.|TRBV7-3
TGTGCCAGCAGCCCGGGGAGCTACGAGCAGTACTTC
CASSPGSYEQYF
>TRBJ2-5|.|.|TRBV1
TGCACCGGCAGCCCACGAGCCCGTAGTGGACAGTGGGTAATCCTCGAGACCCAGTACTTC
CTGSPRARSGQWVILETQYF
>TRBJ1-2|.|.|TRBV18
TGTGCCAGCTCACCGAGGAGGGTAGACGGCTACACCTTC
CASSPRRVDGYTF
>TRBJ1-4|.|TRBD1|TRBV5-8
TGTGCCAGCAGCTCGTCAAGGACAGGGCATGAAAAACTGTTTTTT
CASSSSRTGHEKLFF
>TRBJ2-7|.|.|TRBV28
TGTGCCAGCAGTTCCCTGGGACATTCCTACGAGCAGTACTTC
CASSSLGHSYEQYF
>TRBJ2-7|.|TRBD1|TRBV27
TGTGCCAGCAAACCCAGGGGGCTGATGGACGAGCAGTACTTC
CASKPRGLMDEQYF
>TRBJ2-3|.|TRBD2|TRBV5-4
TGTGCCAGCAGCCCAGGGGGACTAGCGGGAACAGATACGCAGTATTTT
CASSPGGLAGTDTQYF
>TRBJ2-7|.|.|TRBV30
TGTGCCTGGAGTGTACAGGAAAAGTACGAGCAGTACTTC
CAWSVQEKYEQYF
>TRBJ2-5|.|TRBD2|TRBV25-1
TGTGCCAGCAGTGATCGAGCGGGAGCTTGGGAGCAGTACTTC
CASSDRAGAWEQYF
>TRBJ2-4|.|.|TRBV6-5
TGTGCCACCGGCATAGCCAAAAACATTCAGTACTTC
CATGIAKNIQYF
>TRBJ1-5|.|.|TRBV29-1
TGCAGCGTTGGGGGGGCGAATCAGCCCCAGCATTTT
CSVGGANQPQHF
>TRBJ2-3|.|.|TRBV29-1
TGCAGCGTTGAAAGGGGCAGCACAGATACGCAGTATTTT
CSVERGSTDTQYF
>TRBJ2-2|.|TRBD2|TRBV5-4
TGTGCCAGCAGCTTGGGGCGGGAGCGGAACGGGGAGCTGTTTTTT
CASSLGRERNGELFF
>TRBJ1-6|.|TRBD1|TRBV5-4
TGTGCCAGCAGTGCCGGGACAGGGGGGGACCGCGCCCTCCACTTT
CASSAGTGGDRALHF
>TRBJ2-1|.|.|TRBV29-1
TGCAGCGTTGAGAGGGGGTTCAATGAGCAGTTCTTC
CSVERGFNEQFF
>TRBJ1-4|.|.|TRBV7-2
TGTGCCAGCAGCGCTAGAGCTGGGCTTAATGAAAAACTGTTTTTT
CASSARAGLNEKLFF
>TRBJ2-6|.|.|TRBV11-2
TGTGCCAGCAGCAGGGTGACTGGGGCCAACGTCCTGACTTTC
CASSRVTGANVLTF
>TRBJ2-7|.|.|TRBV5-1
TGCGCCAGCAGCTTCGGACAGTTAGGCGAGCAGTACTTC
CASSFGQLGEQYF
>TRBJ2-3|once|TRBD1|TRBV7-2
TGTGCCAGCAGTGACAGGGGGGCAGATACGCAGTATTTT
CASSDRGADTQYF
>TRBJ2-2|.|.|TRBV5-4
TGTGCCAGCAGCTCGGGCGCAACCGGGGAGCTGTTTTTT
CASSSGATGELFF
>TRBJ1-1|few|.|TRBV29-1
TGCAGCGTTCCTGGAAACACTGAAGCTTTCTTT
CSVPGNTEAFF
>TRBJ2-1|.|.|TRBV11-2
TGTGCCAGCAGCTTACAGAACAGAGAGCAGTTCTTC
CASSLQNREQFF
>TRBJ2-2|.|TRBD2|TRBV7-6
TGTGCCAGCAGCTTAGATCCTAGCGGGGCATTTGATTGGTCCGGGGAGCTGTTTTTT
CASSLDPSGAFDWSGELFF
>TRBJ2-7|.|.|TRBV4-2
TGTGCCAGCAGCCAAGGTTCACAGGGATCCTACGAGCAGTACTTC
CASSQGSQGSYEQYF
>TRBJ2-1|.|TRBD2|TRBV5-4
TGTGCCAGCAGCCGGGGACTAGCGCGTTACAATGAGCAGTTCTTC
CASSRGLARYNEQFF
>TRBJ2-2|.|TRBD1|TRBV2
TGTGCCAGCAAGGTCACTTCGGACAGGGTAACCGGGGAGCTGTTTTTT
CASKVTSDRVTGELFF
>TRBJ2-7|once|.|TRBV7-9
TGTGCCAGCAGCTCTAATCCACAATACGAGCAGTACTTC
CASSSNPQYEQYF
>TRBJ1-4|.|.|TRBV28
TGTGCCAGCAGTTCCGCGGGGGGGCAGGGTAATGAAAAACTGTTTTTT
CASSSAGGQGNEKLFF
>TRBJ2-2|.|TRBD2|TRBV2
TGTGCCAGCAGTGAAACTAGCGGGAGACGAGGCGGGGAGCTGTTTTTT
CASSETSGRRGGELFF